The rows below give T cell receptor beta chains drawn from one sample of a study of T cell repertoires in ileal Crohn's disease. Sequenced by immunoSEQ multiplex PCR; TCRdb stores in-frame clones only, minus some. The table shows around 5,500 clones, with roughly 79% occurring only once. The sequencing input was ileal tissue. These receptors all stem from an adult with Crohn's disease. CDR3s include the opening cysteine and the closing phenylalanine or tryptophan. Each record gives: V gene, J gene, D gene, CDR3 length, clone size, CDR3 protein, CDR3 DNA. The D gene is left open where the match is weak. Clone size, where shown, is once, few, many, or a class for clones that have expanded.

v_call: TRBV30
j_call: TRBJ2-7
d_call: TRBD2
cdr3_length: 10
clone_size: NA
cdr3_aa: CAWGRDEQYF
cdr3_nt: TGTGCCTGGGGGAGGGATGAGCAGTACTTC

v_call: TRBV6-6
j_call: TRBJ2-7
d_call: NA
cdr3_length: 12
clone_size: NA
cdr3_aa: CASSYGQPEQYF
cdr3_nt: TGTGCCAGCAGTTACGGGCAGCCCGAGCAGTACTTC

v_call: TRBV5-1
j_call: TRBJ2-7
d_call: TRBD2
cdr3_length: 14
clone_size: NA
cdr3_aa: CASSLTAGGVEQYF
cdr3_nt: TGCGCCAGCAGCTTGACAGCGGGAGGGGTCGAGCAGTACTTC

v_call: TRBV6-6
j_call: TRBJ2-2
d_call: NA
cdr3_length: 15
clone_size: few
cdr3_aa: CASSYTYPGAGELFF
cdr3_nt: TGTGCCAGCAGTTACACCTACCCCGGGGCCGGGGAGCTGTTTTTT

v_call: TRBV7-9
j_call: TRBJ1-1
d_call: NA
cdr3_length: 14
clone_size: NA
cdr3_aa: CASSPLSSNTEAFF
cdr3_nt: TGTGCCAGCAGCCCCTTATCCTCGAACACTGAAGCTTTCTTT

v_call: TRBV28
j_call: TRBJ2-3
d_call: TRBD2
cdr3_length: 17
clone_size: NA
cdr3_aa: CASSQFGSGRGGHTQYF
cdr3_nt: TGTGCCAGCAGCCAATTTGGGTCTGGGCGGGGGGGTCATACGCAGTATTTT

v_call: TRBV4-3
j_call: TRBJ2-3
d_call: NA
cdr3_length: 17
clone_size: NA
cdr3_aa: CASSQEHAVEWTDTQYF
cdr3_nt: TGCGCCAGCAGCCAAGAGCACGCCGTGGAGTGGACAGATACGCAGTATTTT

v_call: TRBV19
j_call: TRBJ2-7
d_call: TRBD2
cdr3_length: 15
clone_size: NA
cdr3_aa: CASSIDQTSGDEQYF
cdr3_nt: TGTGCCAGTAGTATAGATCAAACTAGCGGGGACGAGCAGTACTTC

v_call: TRBV27
j_call: TRBJ2-4
d_call: TRBD2
cdr3_length: 17
clone_size: NA
cdr3_aa: CASSLSPNSGRGNIQYF
cdr3_nt: TGTGCCAGCAGTTTATCTCCCAATAGCGGGAGGGGGAACATTCAGTACTTC

v_call: TRBV5-4
j_call: TRBJ1-2
d_call: NA
cdr3_length: 14
clone_size: few
cdr3_aa: CASSQDMGNYGYTF
cdr3_nt: TGTGCCAGCAGCCAGGACATGGGCAACTATGGCTACACCTTC

v_call: TRBV29-1
j_call: TRBJ1-4
d_call: TRBD1
cdr3_length: 16
clone_size: NA
cdr3_aa: CSVSSSRTGVNEKLFF
cdr3_nt: TGCAGCGTAAGTTCGAGTAGGACAGGCGTTAATGAAAAACTGTTTTTT

v_call: TRBV29-1
j_call: TRBJ1-4
d_call: NA
cdr3_length: 13
clone_size: NA
cdr3_aa: CSVGRGNNEKLFF
cdr3_nt: TGCAGCGTTGGTAGGGGCAATAATGAAAAACTGTTTTTT